This passage covers 32 T cell receptor beta chains from one sample sequenced in a study of CD8 T cells in ankylosing spondylitis. TCRdb passed the 5' RACE reads through MiXCR, listing each CDR3 protein once. The sample gives about 400,000 distinct CDR3 sequences, approximately 22% of which show up once; 10% to 15% is in the top ten. The sequencing input was blood, either unsorted or a sorted T cell fraction (not recorded which). These receptors all come from a male donor with ankylosing spondylitis or in good health (not recorded which).

The CDR3 nucleotides read TGCAGTGCTCCGCCCGGGACAGGGAACACCGGGGAGCTGTTTTTT. This gives the protein CSAPPGTGNTGELFF. This chain links TRBV20-1 with TRBJ2-2; 8 bases are shared with TRBD1. Germline V gene lookup returns CDR1 DFQATT and CDR2 SNEGSKA (reference sequence). CDR3 length: 15 residues. V lost 5 bases, J lost 1 base, and 6 bases stayed unmatched.

This clonotype was detected only a few times. This sequence joins TRBV15 and TRBJ1-2; D call uncertain. V was shortened by 0 bases and J by 7 bases, with 12 bases between the two germline ends. The CDR3 has 14 amino acids. The germline V gene has CDR1 LNHNV and CDR2 YYDKDF (reference sequence). The CDR3 is CATSRDLPGIGYTF. The CDR3 DNA reads TGTGCCACCAGCAGAGATCTCCCCGGAATTGGCTACACCTTC.

This clonotype was observed a few times. The chain uses TRBV15 and TRBJ2-1, with 8 bases matching TRBD2. Germline CDR1 LNHNV, CDR2 YYDKDF (reference sequence). The CDR3 consists of 17 residues. Unmatched junction bases numbered 5, after V lost 1 base and J lost 0 bases. CDR3 sequence (DNA): TGTGCCACCAGCAGAGTGATCGGGGGGGTCTCCTACAATGAGCAGTTCTTC. Protein product: CATSRVIGGVSYNEQFF.

Only a few counts were recorded for this clonotype. The chain uses TRBV3-1 and TRBJ2-3, with 11 bases lining up with TRBD2. CDR1 and CDR2 (germline): LGHDT, YNNKEL (reference sequence). Trimming took 3 bases from V and 5 from J; bases not matched to a gene: 16. This CDR3 is 19 amino acids long. The CDR3 DNA reads as TGTGCCAGCAGCCACCCGCAACGGAGTAGCGGGGGGGCAAAAGATACGCAGTATTTT. Protein product: CASSHPQRSSGGAKDTQYF.

CDR3 sequence: CASSLSLGGEQFF. Written as DNA, the CDR3 is TGTGCCAGCAGCTTAAGTCTGGGAGGTGAGCAGTTCTTC. J is TRBJ2-1 and V is TRBV7-3; D possibly corresponds to TRBD2 (6 bases). Germline CDR1 reads SGHTA; CDR2 reads FQGTGA. This CDR3 contains 13 residues. The germline V and J ends were trimmed by 1 base and 9 bases, with 10 bases remaining between them.

This clonotype appeared a few times. The gene calls are TRBV12-3 or TRBV12-4 and TRBJ2-3; TRBD1 aligns across 8 bases. The CDR3 has 15 amino acids. With V trimmed by 4 bases and J by 2 bases, 5 bases remained unmatched. Written as DNA, the CDR3 is TGTGCCAGCAGTTCGTCAGGGGGCTTCACAGATACGCAGTATTTT. The encoded protein is CASSSSGGFTDTQYF.

V usage is TRBV5-1 and J usage is TRBJ2-7; TRBD1 matches at 8 bases. The CDR3 length is 16 residues. With 2 bases clipped from V and 3 bases from J, the junction kept 10 bases outside the gene matches. The V gene's germline CDR1 is SGHRS and CDR2 YFSETQ. The CDR3 loop is CASSFGRSGGGYEQYF. Written as DNA, the CDR3 is TGCGCCAGCAGCTTCGGTCGCTCAGGGGGCGGCTACGAGCAGTACTTC.

V and J are TRBV7-9 and TRBJ2-7; D is perhaps TRBD1 (6 bases). V was clipped by 7 bases and J by 3 bases, with 16 bases between them. From germline, CDR1 is SEHNR and CDR2 FQNEAQ (reference sequence). The CDR3 totals 14 residues. The DNA for the CDR3 is TGTGCCAGCACCCCTGGGACACGCCACTACGAGCAGTACTTC. Residues: CASTPGTRHYEQYF.

This clonotype has a handful of counts. The chain is built from TRBV7-9 and TRBJ1-1, with a possible D match to TRBD1 (5 bases). Trimming shortened V by 4 bases and J by 6 bases, and 15 bases separated the two germline ends. The length of the CDR3 is 14 residues. Germline V gives CDR1 SEHNR, CDR2 FQNEAQ (reference sequence). The CDR3 loop is CASSSRQMLAEAFF. The DNA of the CDR3 is TGTGCCAGCAGCTCAAGACAGATGCTGGCTGAAGCTTTCTTT. The variable domain in full, completed from reference TRBV7-9 and TRBJ1-1, reads DTGVSQNPRHKITKRGQNVTFRCDPISEHNRLYWYRQTLGQGPEFLTYFQNEAQLEKSRLLSDRFSAERPKGSFSTLEIQRTEQGDSAMYLCASSSRQMLAEAFFGQGTRLTVV.

V and J are TRBV2 and TRBJ2-1; 11 nucleotides match TRBD1. Germline CDR1 SNHLY, CDR2 FYNNEI. This CDR3 has 14 amino acids. The J segment lost 10 bases and the V segment lost 4 bases, leaving 6 bases of the junction unmatched. The CDR3 nucleotides read TGTGCCAGCAGTGGTGGGACAGGGGGTTGGGAGCAGTTCTTC. It is translated as CASSGGTGGWEQFF.

This chain uses TRBV11-2 with TRBJ2-5; TRBD2 is a possible D gene (6 bases). Trimming left V 4 bases short and J 5 bases short, with 11 bases between. CDR3 length equals 13 residues. The germline V gene encodes CDR1 SGHAT and CDR2 FQNNGV. CDR3 sequence reads: CASSSPRGETQYF. CDR3 DNA sequence: TGTGCCAGCAGCTCCCCCCGGGGGGAGACCCAGTACTTC.

The gene calls are TRBV5-1 and TRBJ2-7; 15 nucleotides agree with TRBD2. Per the germline V gene, CDR1 is SGHRS and CDR2 is YFSETQ. J lost 5 bases, V lost 3 bases, and 6 bases had no gene match. CDR3 size: 16 residues. The CDR3, as DNA: TGCGCCAGCAGCTGGGGACTAGCGGGGGGCCTCGACGAGCAGTACTTC. This encodes CASSWGLAGGLDEQYF.

This clonotype was detected a few times. J is TRBJ2-5 and V is TRBV5-5, with D possibly TRBD2 on 5 matching bases. This CDR3 is 16 amino acids long. Deletions cut 4 bases from V and 2 bases from J, with 18 bases between. CDR1 and CDR2 from the germline V gene are SGHKS and YYEKEE (reference sequence). The CDR3 spells CASSPFGVAPQETQYF. The CDR3 DNA sequence: TGTGCCAGCAGCCCCTTCGGGGTGGCCCCTCAAGAGACCCAGTACTTC.

This clonotype has just a few counts. V and J are TRBV5-1 and TRBJ2-7, with D maybe TRBD2 (6 bases). CDR1 is SGHRS and CDR2 is YFSETQ in the germline V gene. The CDR3 contains 16 residues. Trimming cost V 0 bases and J 5 bases, with 18 bases left between them. CDR3 nucleotide sequence: TGCGCCAGCAGCTTGGGTTCTGGGCAGGGAGGCAACGAGCAGTACTTC. Protein sequence: CASSLGSGQGGNEQYF.

This clonotype has only a few counts. The V call is TRBV29-1, the J call TRBJ2-5; D might be TRBD1 or TRBD2, each matching 7 bases. The V gene lost 3 bases and the J gene lost 2 bases, with 16 bases spanning the gap. The germline V gene encodes CDR1 SQVTM and CDR2 ANQGSEA. CDR3 length: 15 amino acids. CDR3 DNA: TGCAGCGTTGACGACGGCAGGGGGGGACAAGAGACCCAGTACTTC. Protein sequence: CSVDDGRGGQETQYF.

The gene calls are TRBV6-5 and TRBJ2-5, with D perhaps matching TRBD1 (5 bases). Germline CDR1 reads MNHEY; CDR2 reads SVGAGI. This CDR3 has 14 residues. Trimming took 6 bases from V and 2 from J, leaving 13 bases between them. The DNA of the CDR3 is TGTGCCAGCAGGTATCTGAGACAGCAAGAGACCCAGTACTTC. As protein: CASRYLRQQETQYF.

The chain joins TRBV5-5 to TRBJ2-1; D might be TRBD2 (6 bases). The CDR3 is 17 residues long. The V and J ends lost 4 bases and 5 bases respectively, with 22 bases between them. Per the germline V gene, CDR1 is SGHKS and CDR2 is YYEKEE (reference sequence). CDR3 DNA sequence: TGTGCCAGCAGCCCACTGCTTAGACTAGGGGTAAACAATGAGCAGTTCTTC. Translated, it gives CASSPLLRLGVNNEQFF.

V gene TRBV5-6 combines with J gene TRBJ2-2; 11 positions agree with TRBD2. Germline V gene lookup returns CDR1 SGHDT and CDR2 YYEEEE. J was trimmed by 4 bases and V by 3 bases; bases with no gene match: 2. This CDR3 contains 15 residues. The CDR3 DNA sequence: TGTGCCAGCAGCTCACTAGCGGGGGTCACCGGGGAGCTGTTTTTT. Its translation is CASSSLAGVTGELFF.

In its sample, this clonotype was seen a few times. The chain carries TRBV12-3 or TRBV12-4 and TRBJ1-1, with D perhaps TRBD1 (5 bases). The CDR3 extends over 16 amino acids. Trimming left V 6 bases short and J 2 bases short, with 19 bases between. This CDR3 is CASRPRDGASNTEAFF. DNA of the CDR3: TGTGCCAGCAGACCCCGGGATGGGGCGTCTAACACTGAAGCTTTCTTT.

V usage is TRBV29-1 and J usage is TRBJ2-7, with 8 positions matching TRBD1. The germline V gene encodes CDR1 SQVTM and CDR2 ANQGSEA. This CDR3 has 14 residues. With V trimmed by 6 bases and J by 5 bases, 12 bases remained unmatched. The CDR3 sequence is CSVDNPDREHEQYF. The CDR3 nucleotides are TGCAGCGTCGACAATCCGGACAGGGAGCACGAGCAGTACTTC.

This clonotype was seen just once. The chain links TRBV6-5 to TRBJ2-1; the D is unclear. The CDR3 loop spans 17 amino acids. The germline V gene encodes CDR1 MNHEY and CDR2 SVGAGI. V shed 3 bases and J shed 0 bases, with 15 bases lying between them. The CDR3 loop is CASSYSLPASSYNEQFF. The CDR3 bases are TGTGCCAGCAGTTATTCCCTGCCGGCGAGCTCCTACAATGAGCAGTTCTTC.

This clonotype turned up a few times. The chain recombines TRBV20-1 with TRBJ2-4; no firm D call. The CDR3 consists of 14 residues. Germline V lookup: CDR1 DFQATT, CDR2 SNEGSKA (reference sequence). Trimming removed 5 bases from V and 2 bases from J, with 13 bases in between. The CDR3 coding sequence is TGCAGTGCTCGCCCTTTGGAGACCAAAAACATTCAGTACTTC. Translated: CSARPLETKNIQYF.

This clonotype was counted only a few times. The rearrangement links TRBV2 to TRBJ2-3, with TRBD2 matching 11 bases. CDR1 and CDR2 (germline): SNHLY, FYNNEI. V lost 3 bases and J lost 6; bases outside the gene matches: 2. The length of the CDR3 is 14 residues. This CDR3 is CASSDPSGGDTQYF. CDR3 DNA: TGTGCCAGCAGTGACCCTAGCGGGGGGGATACGCAGTATTTT.

The rearrangement links TRBV12-3 or TRBV12-4 to TRBJ2-7, with D hard to call. This CDR3 comprises 14 residues. V lost 2 bases and J 0 bases, leaving 8 bases between the germline ends. The DNA for the CDR3 is TGTGCCAGCAGTTTATTTAACACCTCCTACGAGCAGTACTTC. Its translation is CASSLFNTSYEQYF.

This rearrangement joins TRBV20-1 to TRBJ2-1; D call uncertain. The V end lost 1 base, the J end lost 6 bases, and 10 bases lay between the germline ends. The CDR3 totals 13 residues. Germline V gene lookup returns CDR1 DFQATT and CDR2 SNEGSKA (reference sequence). In DNA, the CDR3 is TGCAGTGCTAGAGGCAGGCTTCGCAATGAGCAGTTCTTC. It translates to CSARGRLRNEQFF.

The chain recombines TRBV29-1 with TRBJ2-7; 7 positions agree with TRBD2. Germline assignment: CDR1 SQVTM and CDR2 ANQGSEA. There are 13 residues in the CDR3. The V segment lost 7 bases and the J segment 3 bases; nucleotides outside the gene matches: 9. The CDR3 reads CSGLSGELYEQYF. Here the CDR3 DNA reads TGCAGCGGCCTCAGCGGGGAGCTCTACGAGCAGTACTTC.

At least ten counts were recorded for this clonotype. The chain couples TRBV12-3 or TRBV12-4 to TRBJ2-7; tentative D call: TRBD2 (6 bases). CDR3 size: 13 residues. V was shortened by 5 bases and J by 2 bases, with 10 bases between the two germline ends. This chain's CDR3 is CASSAGQTYEQYF. CDR3 in DNA: TGTGCCAGCAGTGCGGGGCAAACCTACGAGCAGTACTTC.

The chain recombines TRBV4-1 with TRBJ2-1, with 7 positions matching TRBD1. The CDR3 sequence is 14 residues long. Trimming cost V 4 bases and J 6 bases; bases outside gene matches: 6. CDR1 and CDR2 from the germline V gene are MGHRA and YSYEKL. The CDR3 sequence: CASSREGATNEQFF. The DNA for the CDR3 is TGCGCCAGCAGCCGCGAGGGGGCCACCAATGAGCAGTTCTTC.

The V and J genes are TRBV4-2 and TRBJ2-5, with 11 bases identical to TRBD2. The CDR3 has 18 amino acids. Germline CDR1 reads LGHNA; CDR2 reads YNFKEQ. V was clipped by 1 base and J by 4 bases; unmatched bases: 11. The DNA of the CDR3 is TGTGCCAGCAGCCAAGCCGGGGCTAGGCTAGCGGGGGGAGAGACCCAGTACTTC. It codes for CASSQAGARLAGGETQYF.

The rearrangement links TRBV6-1 to TRBJ2-1; tentative D call: TRBD2 (6 bases). Between the trimmed V and J ends, which lost 11 bases and 4 bases, there was a span of 15 bases. The CDR3 runs 13 residues. Looked up from germline, CDR1 is MNHNS and CDR2 is SASEGT. The CDR3 coding sequence is TGTGCCGCCGGAATAGCGGAGTACAATGAGCAGTTCTTC. Amino acid sequence: CAAGIAEYNEQFF.

This clonotype was seen ten or more times. The chain couples TRBV4-1 to TRBJ2-1, with 8 bases fitting TRBD2. The CDR3 spans 16 residues. CDR1 MGHRA and CDR2 YSYEKL come from the germline V gene. Trimming took 2 bases from V and 7 from J; bases not matched to a gene: 10. CDR3 DNA sequence: TGCGCCAGCAGCCAACGTCTAGCGGGTTTTGGTAATGAGCAGTTCTTC. It yields the protein CASSQRLAGFGNEQFF.

This chain connects TRBV21-1 to TRBJ2-1. TRBV21-1 is a documented pseudogene. The CDR3 has 13 amino acids. CDR3 loop: CASSKADPNEQFF. CDR3 DNA sequence: TGTGCCAGCAGCAAGGCCGATCCTAATGAGCAGTTCTTC.